These 9 T cell receptor beta chains were all obtained from the same sample, sequenced in a study of beta chain features in type 1 diabetes. No antigen has been identified for these receptors. As every portion of the isolated RNA was reverse transcribed, the sequencing read expressed TCRB transcripts. Produced via immunoSEQ multiplex PCR; TCRdb's table is partial and in-frame only. The sample carries 300,000 to 450,000 clones, 8% to 10% recorded once. Study outcomes and limitations: Type 1 diabetes patients had moderately but significantly shorter TCRB CDR3s in all four CD4+ subsets.

Sequenced sample: central memory CD4+ T cells from blood. These receptors all stem from a man aged 25-45 years with type 1 diabetes.

This clone was counted only a few times. The V call is TRBV7-2, the J call TRBJ2-5; 9 bases match TRBD1. After removal of 5 bases from V and 2 bases from J, the junction contained 6 bases not matched to a gene. The CDR3 length is 15 residues. Germline V gene data show CDR1 as SGHTA and CDR2 as FQGNSA. CDR3 region: CASSLGTGQQETQYF. Written as DNA, the CDR3 is TGTGCCAGCAGCCTAGGGACAGGGCAACAAGAGACCCAGTACTTC. The complete variable domain, with remaining parts taken from reference TRBV7-2 and TRBJ2-5, reads GAGVSQSPSNKVTEKGKDVELRCDPISGHTALYWYRQSLGQGLEFLIYFQGNSAPDKSGLPSDRFSAERTGGSVSTLTIQRTQQEDSAVYLCASSLGTGQQETQYFGPGTRLLVL.

Worth noting for this clone: One junction end does not reproduce the germline sequence, and a read error may be involved. This sequence joins TRBV6-6 and TRBJ1-1, with a tentative D call TRBD1 (5 bases). Per germline, CDR1 MNHNY and CDR2 SVGAGI (reference sequence). The CDR3 length is 12 residues. In nucleotides, the CDR3 is TGTGCCATCAGTGGGGGAGGGACTGAAGCTTTCTTT. Translating gives CAISGGGTEAFF.

This clone appeared a few times. A much larger clone differs by one base, so this may be a read error. The gene calls are TRBV4-2 and TRBJ2-1; D gene ambiguous. The CDR3 sequence is 13 residues long. Germline lookup yields CDR1 LGHNA and CDR2 YNFKEQ. Trimming cost V 1 base and J 8 bases, with 9 bases left between them. CDR3 DNA sequence: TGTGCCAGCAGCCAAGGTTGGTTCGATGAGCAGTTCTTC. Translation gives CASSQGWFDEQFF.

This clone appeared a few times. The chain is built from TRBV5-1 and TRBJ2-7, with 7 bases lining up with TRBD2. Looked up from germline, CDR1 is SGHRS and CDR2 is YFSETQ. This CDR3 comprises 13 residues. The junction had 1 base not matched to a gene; V was cut back by 2 bases and J by 2 bases. CDR3 sequence (DNA): TGCGCCAGCAGCTTACGGGAGGCCTACGAGCAGTACTTC. Its translation is CASSLREAYEQYF.

This clone has more than one count but fewer than ten. The chain is built from TRBV6-5 and TRBJ1-2, with no clear D. Per the germline V gene, CDR1 is MNHEY and CDR2 is SVGAGI. This CDR3 spans 14 amino acids. V lost 6 bases and J lost 2, with 13 bases in between. The CDR3 coding sequence is TGTGCCAGCAGCCAGCCCTCGGGGAACTATGGCTACACCTTC. Protein sequence: CASSQPSGNYGYTF.

This clone has only a few counts. The V gene is TRBV5-1, the J gene TRBJ2-7, with D tentatively TRBD2 (6 bases). Germline CDR1 and CDR2: SGHRS and YFSETQ. Trimming took off 0 bases at V and 4 bases at J, with 14 bases between the two ends. This CDR3 contains 15 residues. CDR3 amino acids: CASSLVDGRKYEQYF. Written as DNA, the CDR3 is TGCGCCAGCAGCTTGGTAGACGGGAGAAAGTACGAGCAGTACTTC.

This clone was seen more than once but under ten times. This chain uses TRBV14 with TRBJ2-5; D is perhaps TRBD2 (6 bases). There are 18 residues in the CDR3. CDR1 SGHDN and CDR2 FVKESK come from the germline V gene. V lost 1 base and J 1 base, leaving 19 bases between the germline ends. CDR3 residues: CASSQATGEWGSQETQYF. The CDR3 DNA is TGTGCCAGCAGCCAAGCGACGGGGGAATGGGGGAGCCAAGAGACCCAGTACTTC.

The chain is built from TRBV7-9 and TRBJ2-3, with 9 positions matching TRBD1. The CDR3 is 15 residues long. Germline assignment: CDR1 SEHNR and CDR2 FQNEAQ (reference sequence). Trimming at V came to 1 base and at J to 5 bases, leaving 4 bases not matched to a gene. CDR3: CASSLEGTGIDTQYF. CDR3 nucleotides: TGTGCCAGCAGCTTAGAGGGGACAGGGATAGATACGCAGTATTTT. Combining the CDR3 with reference TRBV7-9 and TRBJ2-3 gives the whole variable domain DTGVSQNPRHKITKRGQNVTFRCDPISEHNRLYWYRQTLGQGPEFLTYFQNEAQLEKSRLLSDRFSAERPKGSFSTLEIQRTEQGDSAMYLCASSLEGTGIDTQYFGPGTRLTVL.

V and J are TRBV18 and TRBJ1-4; D perhaps matches TRBD1 (5 bases). The germline gives CDR1 KGHSH, CDR2 LQKENI. The V end was cut by 2 bases, the J end by 8 bases, with 9 bases between. This CDR3 has 13 residues. CDR3 sequence: CASSPGDGEKLFF. The DNA for the CDR3 is TGTGCCAGCTCACCAGGGGACGGGGAAAAACTGTTTTTT.